The clone carrying this TCR beta chain was observed a single time. This CDR3 is built from 13 residues. The V end was cut by 5 bases, the J end by 4 bases, with 12 bases between. Per germline, CDR1 GTSNPN and CDR2 SVGIG (reference sequence). Some clones are missing from TCRdb's copy, which holds only in-frame ones; the method was immunoSEQ multiplex PCR. The table includes roughly 300,000 clones, approximately 90% detected once. These data are taken from a study of blood T cell repertoires in COVID-19. Whole-study context: The analysed material was cDNA or gDNA that came from T cells, B-cell-depleted T cells, or PBMCs.

Donors were grouped by their self-reported clinical history. Recovered status applied to Cohort 3 donors who had two consecutive negative PCRs. It also applied to those with clearance or with symptom resolution. The TCR originated in a woman younger than 45 who had recovered from COVID-19. Input material: PBMCs or T cells enriched from blood (not recorded which). V gene TRBV30 combines with J gene TRBJ1-3; D gene uncertain. In nucleotides, the CDR3 is TGTGCCTGGCACCACAGTGCCGGAAACACCATATATTTT. Protein: CAWHHSAGNTIYF.